Sequencing of this T cell receptor (beta chain) was carried out in a study of human T cells and chemical hapten exposure. About the study: The study sensitized with 2% DPC on a roughly 2 cm by roughly 2 cm patch of upper inner arm skin. Per-sample TCR yield variability stemmed mainly from small pooled library volume differences. The patients, most of them female, presented with alopecia areata, totalis or universalis.

Time point denoted: patch test 1, 2 weeks after DPC sensitization. Treatment of the sample: therapeutic diphenylcyclopropenone sensitization with weekly scalp DPC. This clonotype was seen ten or more times. TCRdb reanalysed the RACE reads using MiXCR and keeps one entry per CDR3 protein. Among 370,000 or so distinct CDR3 sequences, 4.8% were seen once, and the ten largest hold 2% to 2.5%. This specimen was whole blood, taken in connection with sensitization to the hapten diphenylcyclopropenone (DPC). The TCR comes from a woman in her forties or fifties with alopecia areata. Some clones in this sample may be carry-over from other donors' samples.

The chain's CDR3 is CASSQEVGQRETQYF. CDR3 nucleotide sequence: TGTGCCAGCAGCCAAGAGGTGGGGCAACGGGAGACCCAGTACTTC. The V and J genes are TRBV4-2 and TRBJ2-5; a possible D gene is TRBD1 (5 bases). The CDR3 sequence is 15 residues long. The V gene's germline CDR1 is LGHNA and CDR2 YNFKEQ. V was trimmed by 0 bases and J by 5 bases, leaving 13 bases between them.